The rows below give T cell receptor beta chains drawn from one sample of a study of T cells after yellow fever vaccination. Via MiXCR, TCRdb re-called the 5' RACE reads, giving one row per CDR3 protein. The repertoire holds a few hundred thousand distinct CDR3 sequences, with less than 20% as singletons. The starting material was PBMCs, obtained 15 days after the yellow fever booster vaccination. Every receptor here comes from a man aged 25-40 years who received the YFV17D yellow fever vaccine. Each CDR3 is given with its conserved first and last residue. The D gene is left open where the match is weak. Part of the rows lack a size; the others show once, few, many or a class for expanded clones.

D: NA; V: TRBV7-2; J: TRBJ1-2; size: NA; CDR3: CASSLDTNYGYTF; DNA: TGTGCCAGCAGCTTAGACACCAACTATGGCTACACCTTC
D: TRBD2; V: TRBV14; J: TRBJ2-3; size: few; CDR3: CASSPGTSGMDTQYF; DNA: TGTGCCAGCAGCCCGGGTACTAGCGGGATGGATACGCAGTATTTT
D: NA; V: TRBV12-3/TRBV12-4; J: TRBJ2-3; size: few; CDR3: CASSLVRGHPRDTQYF; DNA: TGTGCCAGCAGTTTAGTCAGGGGACACCCCCGGGATACGCAGTATTTT
D: TRBD2; V: TRBV7-2; J: TRBJ2-2; size: few; CDR3: CASSLALAGTGELFF; DNA: TGTGCCAGCAGCTTAGCCCTAGCGGGGACCGGGGAGCTGTTTTTT
D: NA; V: TRBV6-5; J: TRBJ2-2; size: many; CDR3: CASSPPTGELFF; DNA: TGTGCCAGCAGTCCGCCTACCGGGGAGCTGTTTTTT
D: NA; V: TRBV5-6; J: TRBJ2-7; size: NA; CDR3: CASSMVRGAGSYEQYF; DNA: TGTGCCAGCAGCATGGTTCGAGGAGCGGGCTCCTACGAGCAGTACTTC
D: TRBD1; V: TRBV29-1; J: TRBJ2-6; size: few; CDR3: CSALTGVGANVLTF; DNA: TGCAGCGCCCTAACAGGGGTCGGGGCCAACGTCCTGACTTTC
D: TRBD1; V: TRBV7-2; J: TRBJ2-7; size: NA; CDR3: CASSLTGGSFHEQYF; DNA: TGTGCCAGCAGTCTTACAGGGGGCTCATTCCACGAGCAGTACTTC
D: NA; V: TRBV21-1; J: TRBJ2-7; size: NA; CDR3: CASGRTDITLREQYF; DNA: TGTGCCAGCGGACGGACCGATATTACACTACGGGAGCAGTACTTC
D: NA; V: TRBV7-2; J: TRBJ2-5; size: NA; CDR3: CASSLAHGGEWTQYF; DNA: TGTGCCAGCAGCTTAGCGCACGGGGGAGAGTGGACCCAGTACTTC
D: NA; V: TRBV5-1; J: TRBJ2-6; size: few; CDR3: CASSLQQTGANVLTF; DNA: TGCGCCAGCAGCTTACAACAGACCGGGGCCAACGTCCTGACTTTC
D: TRBD1; V: TRBV28; J: TRBJ2-3; size: NA; CDR3: CASTGLPGTGGGSTDTQYF; DNA: TGTGCCAGCACCGGTCTCCCCGGCACAGGGGGAGGAAGCACAGATACGCAGTATTTT
D: NA; V: TRBV11-2; J: TRBJ2-5; size: many; CDR3: CASSLEPEGTQYF; DNA: TGTGCCAGCAGCTTAGAACCGGAGGGGACCCAGTACTTC
D: NA; V: TRBV7-9; J: TRBJ1-5; size: NA; CDR3: CASSLEGRQPQHF; DNA: TGTGCCAGCAGCTTAGAGGGTAGGCAGCCCCAGCATTTT
D: TRBD2; V: TRBV4-3; J: TRBJ2-5; size: NA; CDR3: CASSQDWLQRGETQYF; DNA: TGCGCCAGCAGCCAAGATTGGTTGCAGCGGGGAGAGACCCAGTACTTC
D: NA; V: TRBV20-1; J: TRBJ2-5; size: few; CDR3: CSGRERRETQYF; DNA: TGCAGTGGCCGGGAGAGGCGAGAGACCCAGTACTTC
D: NA; V: TRBV27; J: TRBJ1-5; size: NA; CDR3: CASSRTDANQPQHF; DNA: TGTGCCAGCAGCAGGACTGATGCAAATCAGCCCCAGCATTTT
D: TRBD2; V: TRBV3-1; J: TRBJ2-7; size: NA; CDR3: CASSPTSGGLEGREQYF; DNA: TGTGCCAGCAGCCCAACCTCTGGGGGACTAGAAGGTCGGGAGCAGTACTTC
D: NA; V: TRBV7-2; J: TRBJ1-5; size: NA; CDR3: CASSFERNQPQHF; DNA: TGTGCCAGCAGCTTTGAGAGAAATCAGCCCCAGCATTTT
D: NA; V: TRBV21-1; J: TRBJ2-5; size: NA; CDR3: CASSKGNRPLKETQYF; DNA: TGTGCCAGCAGCAAAGGGAACAGGCCTTTGAAAGAGACCCAGTACTTC
D: NA; V: TRBV10-3; J: TRBJ2-7; size: NA; CDR3: CAIRQGYEQYF; DNA: TGTGCCATCAGGCAGGGGTACGAGCAGTACTTC
D: NA; V: TRBV3-1; J: TRBJ2-7; size: NA; CDR3: CASSLLGNNYEQYF; DNA: TGTGCCAGCAGCCTCTTAGGGAATAACTACGAGCAGTACTTC
D: NA; V: TRBV4-1; J: TRBJ1-6; size: NA; CDR3: CASSQEWGGLNPLHF; DNA: TGCGCCAGCAGCCAAGAATGGGGGGGTTTGAATCCCCTCCACTTT
D: TRBD2; V: TRBV15; J: TRBJ2-2; size: NA; CDR3: CATSRGGQTGELFF; DNA: TGTGCCACCAGCAGGGGAGGGCAGACCGGGGAGCTGTTTTTT
D: TRBD2; V: TRBV7-7; J: TRBJ2-1; size: few; CDR3: CASSRLAGEQGNEQFF; DNA: TGTGCCAGCAGCCGACTAGCGGGAGAGCAGGGCAATGAGCAGTTCTTC
D: NA; V: TRBV28; J: TRBJ1-5; size: NA; CDR3: CASRGVGGNQPQHF; DNA: TGTGCCAGCAGAGGGGTAGGGGGCAATCAGCCCCAGCATTTT
D: TRBD1; V: TRBV7-9; J: TRBJ2-5; size: NA; CDR3: CASSFQGARETQYF; DNA: TGTGCCAGCAGCTTCCAGGGGGCCCGGGAGACCCAGTACTTC
D: NA; V: TRBV4-3; J: TRBJ1-2; size: few; CDR3: CASSQDPGSVNYGYTF; DNA: TGCGCCAGCAGCCAAGATCCGGGGTCGGTGAACTATGGCTACACCTTC
D: TRBD2; V: TRBV20-1; J: TRBJ2-3; size: NA; CDR3: CSARAGTSGRPTDTQYF; DNA: TGCAGTGCTAGGGCAGGGACTAGCGGGCGCCCCACAGATACGCAGTATTTT
D: NA; V: TRBV20-1; J: TRBJ1-1; size: NA; CDR3: CSARGVEGGRTEAFF; DNA: TGCAGTGCTAGGGGGGTCGAGGGCGGTAGGACTGAAGCTTTCTTT
D: NA; V: TRBV10-3; J: TRBJ2-7; size: NA; CDR3: CAISELGVEQYF; DNA: TGTGCCATCAGTGAGCTCGGGGTTGAGCAGTACTTC
D: NA; V: TRBV18; J: TRBJ2-1; size: NA; CDR3: CASSPPGRGSYNEQFF; DNA: TGTGCCAGCTCACCACCGGGACGGGGCTCCTACAATGAGCAGTTCTTC
D: TRBD2; V: TRBV7-8; J: TRBJ2-7; size: NA; CDR3: CASSLRPSGPGAIVEQYF; DNA: TGTGCCAGCAGTCTCAGACCTAGCGGGCCCGGGGCCATAGTCGAGCAGTACTTC
D: NA; V: TRBV4-3; J: TRBJ2-7; size: few; CDR3: CASSRAQGYEQYF; DNA: TGCGCCAGCAGCCGAGCACAGGGCTACGAGCAGTACTTC
D: NA; V: TRBV4-3; J: TRBJ1-2; size: NA; CDR3: CASSQVPGSRGYTF; DNA: TGCGCCAGCAGCCAGGTACCAGGTTCCCGTGGCTACACCTTC
D: NA; V: TRBV28; J: TRBJ2-7; size: NA; CDR3: CASRDSTNPGYEQYF; DNA: TGTGCCAGCAGGGACTCCACTAATCCTGGCTACGAGCAGTACTTC
D: TRBD1; V: TRBV20-1; J: TRBJ1-5; size: few; CDR3: CSAPRGTGGNQPQHF; DNA: TGCAGTGCTCCGAGGGGGACAGGGGGCAATCAGCCCCAGCATTTT
D: NA; V: TRBV12-3/TRBV12-4; J: TRBJ2-1; size: few; CDR3: CASSLTIGNEQFF; DNA: TGTGCCAGCAGTTTGACCATAGGAAATGAGCAGTTCTTC
D: NA; V: TRBV10-1; J: TRBJ2-3; size: many; CDR3: CASSDSIAVGDTQYF; DNA: TGCGCCAGCAGTGACTCGATCGCGGTGGGAGATACGCAGTATTTT
D: TRBD1; V: TRBV5-1; J: TRBJ1-4; size: few; CDR3: CASSIGQGLEKLFF; DNA: TGCGCCAGCAGCATCGGACAGGGTCTCGAAAAACTGTTTTTT
D: TRBD1; V: TRBV7-9; J: TRBJ2-1; size: NA; CDR3: CASTQSGTAIYNEQFF; DNA: TGTGCCAGCACCCAGTCTGGGACAGCGATTTACAATGAGCAGTTCTTC
D: TRBD1; V: TRBV3-1; J: TRBJ2-4; size: NA; CDR3: CASSHWDRENIQYF; DNA: TGTGCCAGCAGCCATTGGGACAGGGAAAACATTCAGTACTTC
D: TRBD1; V: TRBV4-3; J: TRBJ1-1; size: NA; CDR3: CASGTENTEAFF; DNA: TGCGCCAGCGGGACAGAGAACACTGAAGCTTTCTTT
D: NA; V: TRBV30; J: TRBJ1-1; size: NA; CDR3: CAWRTDMNTEAFF; DNA: TGTGCCTGGCGGACAGACATGAACACTGAAGCTTTCTTT
D: NA; V: TRBV5-1; J: TRBJ2-2; size: NA; CDR3: CASSLSQGNAGELFF; DNA: TGCGCCAGCAGCTTGAGTCAGGGCAACGCCGGGGAGCTGTTTTTT
D: NA; V: TRBV28; J: TRBJ2-5; size: few; CDR3: CASSFQPKTANQETQYF; DNA: TGTGCCAGCAGTTTCCAGCCTAAGACAGCTAACCAAGAGACCCAGTACTTC
D: TRBD2; V: TRBV10-1; J: TRBJ2-5; size: NA; CDR3: CASSEKRGQETQYF; DNA: TGCGCCAGCAGTGAGAAGCGGGGACAAGAGACCCAGTACTTC
D: NA; V: TRBV5-1; J: TRBJ2-2; size: many; CDR3: CASSPRTVDTGELFF; DNA: TGCGCCAGCAGCCCTCGGACAGTTGACACCGGGGAGCTGTTTTTT
D: NA; V: TRBV5-1; J: TRBJ2-7; size: few; CDR3: CASRGQLPTYEQYF; DNA: TGCGCCAGCAGAGGACAACTGCCTACCTACGAGCAGTACTTC
D: NA; V: TRBV9; J: TRBJ2-3; size: NA; CDR3: CASSARGRGRQYF; DNA: TGTGCCAGCAGCGCCAGAGGAAGGGGGAGGCAGTATTTT
D: NA; V: TRBV7-9; J: TRBJ2-6; size: few; CDR3: CASSIPHPSGANVLTF; DNA: TGTGCCAGCAGCATCCCTCATCCCTCTGGGGCCAACGTCCTGACTTTC
D: TRBD1; V: TRBV7-9; J: TRBJ1-4; size: NA; CDR3: CASSYGLDRGGEKLFF; DNA: TGTGCCAGCAGCTACGGTTTGGACAGGGGTGGAGAAAAACTGTTTTTT
D: NA; V: TRBV24-1; J: TRBJ1-5; size: NA; CDR3: CATSGQNSNQPQHF; DNA: TGTGCCACCAGCGGACAGAATAGCAATCAGCCCCAGCATTTT
D: TRBD1; V: TRBV20-1; J: TRBJ1-6; size: NA; CDR3: CSARFAGGAYNSPLHF; DNA: TGCAGTGCTAGGTTTGCAGGGGGCGCTTATAATTCACCCCTCCACTTT
D: NA; V: TRBV6-5; J: TRBJ2-2; size: few; CDR3: CASSYTRTGELFF; DNA: TGTGCCAGCAGTTATACAAGAACCGGGGAGCTGTTTTTT
D: NA; V: TRBV5-1; J: TRBJ2-6; size: NA; CDR3: CASSPLSGSSSGANVLTF; DNA: TGCGCCAGCAGCCCTCTGTCAGGATCTAGCTCTGGGGCCAACGTCCTGACTTTC
D: TRBD2; V: TRBV28; J: TRBJ2-7; size: few; CDR3: CASLTSGKGSYYEQYF; DNA: TGTGCCAGCCTCACTAGCGGGAAGGGTAGTTACTACGAGCAGTACTTC
D: NA; V: TRBV15; J: TRBJ2-4; size: NA; CDR3: CATSRDLGGAKNIQYF; DNA: TGTGCCACCAGCAGAGATCTAGGGGGAGCCAAAAACATTCAGTACTTC
D: NA; V: TRBV5-1; J: TRBJ2-1; size: NA; CDR3: CASNLGPTSYNEQFF; DNA: TGCGCCAGCAACCTTGGGCCGACATCCTACAATGAGCAGTTCTTC